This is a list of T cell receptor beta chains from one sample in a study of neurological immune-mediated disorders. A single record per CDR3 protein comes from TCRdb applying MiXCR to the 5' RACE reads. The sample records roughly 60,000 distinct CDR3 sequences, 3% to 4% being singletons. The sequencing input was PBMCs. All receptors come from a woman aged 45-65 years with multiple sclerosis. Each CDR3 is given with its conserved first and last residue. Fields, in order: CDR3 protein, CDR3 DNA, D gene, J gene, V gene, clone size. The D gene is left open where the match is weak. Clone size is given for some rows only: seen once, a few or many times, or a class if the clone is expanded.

CDR3 protein: CASSSRQGTGELFF; CDR3 DNA: TGTGCCAGCAGCTCTAGACAGGGGACCGGGGAGCTGTTTTTT; D gene: TRBD1; J gene: TRBJ2-2; V gene: TRBV7-3; clone size: few
CDR3 protein: CSAIPGHDEKLFF; CDR3 DNA: TGCAGTGCTATCCCCGGCCACGATGAAAAACTGTTTTTT; D gene: NA; J gene: TRBJ1-4; V gene: TRBV20-1; clone size: few
CDR3 protein: CASSPGGALEQYF; CDR3 DNA: TGTGCCAGCAGCCCGGGGGGCGCTCTCGAGCAGTACTTC; D gene: NA; J gene: TRBJ2-7; V gene: TRBV7-9; clone size: many
CDR3 protein: CASSLEGPSQPQHF; CDR3 DNA: TGTGCCAGCAGCTTAGAGGGACCTTCTCAGCCCCAGCATTTT; D gene: NA; J gene: TRBJ1-5; V gene: TRBV7-2; clone size: few
CDR3 protein: CASSSTRDNTEAFF; CDR3 DNA: TGTGCCAGCAGTTCTACCAGGGATAACACTGAAGCTTTCTTT; D gene: NA; J gene: TRBJ1-1; V gene: TRBV12-3/TRBV12-4; clone size: few
CDR3 protein: CSAREGQSNQPQHF; CDR3 DNA: TGCAGTGCTAGGGAGGGACAGAGCAATCAGCCCCAGCATTTT; D gene: TRBD1; J gene: TRBJ1-5; V gene: TRBV20-1; clone size: many
CDR3 protein: CASSYRQGSQPQNF; CDR3 DNA: TGTGCCAGCAGCTACCGACAGGGGAGTCAGCCCCAGAATTTT; D gene: TRBD1; J gene: TRBJ1-5; V gene: TRBV7-2; clone size: NA
CDR3 protein: CASTPTGANYGYTF; CDR3 DNA: TGTGCCAGCACACCGACAGGAGCTAACTATGGCTACACCTTC; D gene: NA; J gene: TRBJ1-2; V gene: TRBV6-2/TRBV6-3; clone size: many
CDR3 protein: CAWGKQGAASF; CDR3 DNA: TGTGCCTGGGGCAAACAGGGGGCTGCCTCTTTC; D gene: TRBD1; J gene: TRBJ2-6; V gene: TRBV30; clone size: many
CDR3 protein: CASSLARVLVGVTQYF; CDR3 DNA: TGTGCCAGCAGCTTAGCGCGAGTCCTTGTCGGGGTTACGCAGTATTTT; D gene: NA; J gene: TRBJ2-3; V gene: TRBV7-9; clone size: many
CDR3 protein: CASSDRGLEDTQYF; CDR3 DNA: TGTGCCAGCAGCGACAGGGGGCTGGAAGATACGCAGTATTTT; D gene: TRBD1; J gene: TRBJ2-3; V gene: TRBV3-1; clone size: many
CDR3 protein: CASSVEMDSYGYTF; CDR3 DNA: TGTGCCAGCAGCGTAGAGATGGATAGCTATGGCTACACCTTC; D gene: NA; J gene: TRBJ1-2; V gene: TRBV9; clone size: many
CDR3 protein: CASSQERTSNQPQNF; CDR3 DNA: TGCGCCAGCAGCCAAGAGAGGACCAGCAATCAGCCCCAGAATTTT; D gene: NA; J gene: TRBJ1-5; V gene: TRBV4-3; clone size: few
CDR3 protein: CATAGTSVYNEQFF; CDR3 DNA: TGTGCCACCGCCGGGACTAGCGTCTACAATGAGCAGTTCTTC; D gene: TRBD2; J gene: TRBJ2-1; V gene: TRBV2; clone size: many
CDR3 protein: CASSVGLAEETQYF; CDR3 DNA: TGCGCCAGCAGCGTGGGACTAGCGGAAGAGACCCAGTACTTC; D gene: TRBD2; J gene: TRBJ2-5; V gene: TRBV5-1; clone size: many
CDR3 protein: CASSLTRGASGKGYTF; CDR3 DNA: TGTGCCAGCAGCCTAACACGGGGGGCCAGCGGTAAGGGCTACACCTTC; D gene: NA; J gene: TRBJ1-2; V gene: TRBV7-8; clone size: many
CDR3 protein: CSALNLGGLSSYEQYF; CDR3 DNA: TGCAGTGCCCTCAATCTGGGAGGTTTGAGCTCCTACGAGCAGTACTTC; D gene: NA; J gene: TRBJ2-7; V gene: TRBV20-1; clone size: many
CDR3 protein: CSAREGGGLEAFF; CDR3 DNA: TGCAGTGCTAGAGAGGGGGGGGGACTCGAAGCTTTCTTT; D gene: NA; J gene: TRBJ1-1; V gene: TRBV20-1; clone size: NA
CDR3 protein: CASSQQGGNTEAFF; CDR3 DNA: TGTGCCAGCAGTCAACAGGGCGGGAACACTGAAGCTTTCTTT; D gene: NA; J gene: TRBJ1-1; V gene: TRBV2; clone size: many
CDR3 protein: CASSSRESEAFF; CDR3 DNA: TGTGCCAGCAGCTCTCGAGAATCTGAAGCTTTCTTT; D gene: NA; J gene: TRBJ1-1; V gene: TRBV5-5; clone size: many
CDR3 protein: CASSRGREETQYF; CDR3 DNA: TGTGCCAGCAGCAGGGGCAGAGAAGAGACCCAGTACTTC; D gene: NA; J gene: TRBJ2-5; V gene: TRBV25-1; clone size: many
CDR3 protein: CASSLKQGGEQYF; CDR3 DNA: TGCGCCAGCAGCTTGAAACAGGGTGGCGAGCAGTACTTC; D gene: NA; J gene: TRBJ2-7; V gene: TRBV5-1; clone size: many
CDR3 protein: CAIKLGAGGQHNEQFF; CDR3 DNA: TGTGCCATCAAACTCGGGGCGGGAGGCCAACACAATGAGCAGTTCTTC; D gene: TRBD2; J gene: TRBJ2-1; V gene: TRBV6-2/TRBV6-3; clone size: many
CDR3 protein: CAISPGKGTDTQYF; CDR3 DNA: TGTGCCATCAGCCCGGGAAAGGGTACAGATACGCAGTATTTT; D gene: NA; J gene: TRBJ2-3; V gene: TRBV10-3; clone size: few
CDR3 protein: CASSPPGSAPEQFF; CDR3 DNA: TGTGCCAGCTCACCACCGGGCTCTGCGCCGGAGCAGTTCTTC; D gene: NA; J gene: TRBJ2-1; V gene: TRBV18; clone size: many
CDR3 protein: CASSLAPGRRTGELFF; CDR3 DNA: TGTGCCAGCAGTTTAGCGCCCGGGAGGAGGACCGGGGAGCTGTTTTTT; D gene: TRBD2; J gene: TRBJ2-2; V gene: TRBV12-3/TRBV12-4; clone size: many
CDR3 protein: CSAISAFNEQFF; CDR3 DNA: TGCAGTGCTATTTCAGCTTTCAATGAGCAGTTCTTC; D gene: NA; J gene: TRBJ2-1; V gene: TRBV20-1; clone size: many
CDR3 protein: CASSFESDTEAFF; CDR3 DNA: TGTGCCAGCAGTTTCGAGTCGGACACTGAAGCTTTCTTT; D gene: NA; J gene: TRBJ1-1; V gene: TRBV12-3/TRBV12-4; clone size: many
CDR3 protein: CASSLAGDGDEQFF; CDR3 DNA: TGCGCCAGCAGCTTGGCCGGGGACGGCGATGAGCAGTTCTTC; D gene: NA; J gene: TRBJ2-1; V gene: TRBV5-1; clone size: many
CDR3 protein: CAISEIGILDGYTF; CDR3 DNA: TGTGCCATCAGTGAGATAGGTATCCTTGATGGCTACACCTTC; D gene: NA; J gene: TRBJ1-2; V gene: TRBV10-3; clone size: many
CDR3 protein: CSARQASGSANTGELFF; CDR3 DNA: TGCAGTGCTAGGCAGGCTAGCGGGAGTGCGAACACCGGGGAGCTGTTTTTT; D gene: TRBD2; J gene: TRBJ2-2; V gene: TRBV20-1; clone size: many
CDR3 protein: CSASLSGRKNEQYF; CDR3 DNA: TGCAGTGCTTCACTTAGCGGGAGGAAAAACGAGCAGTACTTC; D gene: TRBD2; J gene: TRBJ2-7; V gene: TRBV20-1; clone size: many
CDR3 protein: CATSDLLGYTF; CDR3 DNA: TGTGCCACCAGTGATTTACTGGGCTACACCTTC; D gene: NA; J gene: TRBJ1-2; V gene: TRBV24-1; clone size: many
CDR3 protein: CASSKSGNTEAFF; CDR3 DNA: TGTGCCAGCAGCAAATCAGGGAATACTGAAGCTTTCTTT; D gene: NA; J gene: TRBJ1-1; V gene: TRBV7-3; clone size: many
CDR3 protein: CASSLEGGNQPQNF; CDR3 DNA: TGTGCCAGCAGCTTGGAGGGGGGCAATCAGCCCCAGAATTTT; D gene: NA; J gene: TRBJ1-5; V gene: TRBV5-5; clone size: many
CDR3 protein: CASGESGTYEQFF; CDR3 DNA: TGCGCCAGCGGAGAGAGCGGGACCTATGAGCAGTTCTTC; D gene: TRBD2; J gene: TRBJ2-1; V gene: TRBV5-1; clone size: many
CDR3 protein: CASSVDPNYGYTF; CDR3 DNA: TGTGCCTCGTCTGTGGATCCTAACTATGGCTACACCTTC; D gene: NA; J gene: TRBJ1-2; V gene: TRBV5-6; clone size: many
CDR3 protein: CASSSGSGANVLTF; CDR3 DNA: TGTGCCAGCAGTTCGGGCTCTGGGGCCAACGTCCTGACTTTC; D gene: NA; J gene: TRBJ2-6; V gene: TRBV12-3/TRBV12-4; clone size: many
CDR3 protein: CASSPGNSGANVLTF; CDR3 DNA: TGCGCCAGCAGCCCCGGAAACTCTGGGGCCAACGTCCTGACTTTC; D gene: NA; J gene: TRBJ2-6; V gene: TRBV5-1; clone size: medium-sized
CDR3 protein: CASSLSFQTEAFF; CDR3 DNA: TGTGCCAGCAGCTTGTCCTTCCAGACCGAAGCTTTCTTT; D gene: NA; J gene: TRBJ1-1; V gene: TRBV5-6; clone size: NA
CDR3 protein: CSVDRLGEQFF; CDR3 DNA: TGCAGCGTTGACAGACTAGGTGAGCAGTTCTTC; D gene: NA; J gene: TRBJ2-1; V gene: TRBV29-1; clone size: many
CDR3 protein: CSAGRATGGHNEQFF; CDR3 DNA: TGCAGTGCGGGAAGGGCGACAGGGGGACACAATGAGCAGTTCTTC; D gene: TRBD1; J gene: TRBJ2-1; V gene: TRBV20-1; clone size: few